This T cell receptor beta chain was identified during a study of blood T cell repertoires in COVID-19. The ends were cut back, 5 bases at V and 7 bases at J, with 10 bases in the middle. Germline lookup yields CDR1 MDHEN and CDR2 SYDVKM. This CDR3 contains 12 residues. Methods used by the authors: Reference gene primer amplification yielded estimated nucleated cell counts. Data came from immunoSEQ multiplex PCR; TCRdb stores just in-frame clones and leaves some out. The V and J calls and clone size come from that table; D and trimming were worked out from the DNA. The table shows 110,000 to 150,000 clones, with 86% occurring only once. Recruitment covered about 25 US areas and drew participants whose ages spanned roughly 18 to 90 years. Symptom resolution, clearance, or two negative PCRs marked donors in Cohort 3 as recovered.

This clonotype originated in a man aged 50-60 years who had recovered from COVID-19. The chain combines TRBV28 with TRBJ2-3; TRBD2 might be the D (5 bases). The sample consisted of PBMCs or T cells enriched from blood (not recorded which). Here the CDR3 DNA reads TGTGCCAGCAGTCTCAGGAGGCATACGCAGTATTTT. As protein: CASSLRRHTQYF. Variable domain in full (rest from reference TRBV28 and TRBJ2-3): DVKVTQSSRYLVKRTGEKVFLECVQDMDHENMFWYRQDPGLGLRLIYFSYDVKMKEKGDIPEGYSVSREKKERFSLILESASTNQTSMYLCASSLRRHTQYFGPGTRLTVL.